This entry lists 2 T cell receptor beta chains sequenced from one sample in a study of technical replicates of blood from several donors. TCRdb keeps only in-frame clones here, not all; method: immunoSEQ multiplex PCR. The data hold over 50,000 clones, with about 89% observed a single time. The specimen sequenced was PBMCs. Source of these receptors: a human donor in good health. Some clones in this sample may be carry-over from other donors' samples.

The chain employs TRBV11-2 and TRBJ2-2; D is perhaps TRBD2 (6 bases). Germline V lookup: CDR1 SGHAT, CDR2 FQNNGV. The CDR3 spans 15 residues. Trimming cost V 2 bases and J 2 bases, with 9 bases left between them. The CDR3 DNA sequence: TGTGCCAGCAGCTTACGGAGGGGAAACACCGGGGAGCTGTTTTTT. Protein sequence: CASSLRRGNTGELFF.

This chain connects TRBV6-5 to TRBJ1-2; D remains unclear. Trimming took off 0 bases at V and 8 bases at J, with 10 bases between the two ends. The V gene's germline CDR1 is MNHEY and CDR2 SVGAGI. CDR3 size: 13 residues. The CDR3 nucleotides are TGTGCCAGCAGTTACTCGAGGCCCGGGGGCTACACCTTC. This encodes CASSYSRPGGYTF.